The 24 T cell receptor beta chains below were found in one sample sequenced in a study of blood T cell repertoires in COVID-19. Using immunoSEQ multiplex PCR, the repertoire was profiled, and TCRdb retains in-frame clones only, with some absent. The sample has 180,000 or so clones, 80% seen once; the top ten hold roughly 14%. The sequenced sample consisted of PBMCs or T cells enriched from blood (not recorded which). The origin of the receptors is a man between 60 and 75 years old who had been exposed to COVID-19.

The chain has TRBV3-1 (or the pseudogene TRBV3-2) and TRBJ1-4; 7 bases are a match to TRBD1. The CDR3 totals 14 residues. Per germline, CDR1 LGHDT and CDR2 YNNKEL (reference sequence). Trimming removed 1 base from V and 14 bases from J; junction bases left unmatched: 10. DNA for the CDR3: TGTGCCAGCAGCCAAGTTTACAGGGGTGTGATGCTGTTTTTT. This encodes CASSQVYRGVMLFF.

This chain uses TRBV10-1 with TRBJ2-3; 9 bases map to TRBD2. CDR1 and CDR2 (germline): WNHNN, SYGVQD (reference sequence). J lost 1 base, V lost 4 bases, and 6 bases had no gene match. The CDR3 is 16 amino acids. The CDR3 region has the DNA TGCGCCAGCAGTGTTAGCGGGAGTTTCGGCACAGATACGCAGTATTTT. As protein: CASSVSGSFGTDTQYF.

This clone was counted only a few times. V and J are TRBV24-1 and TRBJ1-2, with 7 nucleotides matching TRBD1. Germline V gene sequence: CDR1 KGHDR, CDR2 SFDVKD. After removal of 3 bases from V and 8 bases from J, the junction contained 8 bases not matched to a gene. The CDR3 covers 14 residues. CDR3 residues: CATSDAGTAIGYTF. Written as DNA, the CDR3 is TGTGCCACCAGTGATGCCGGGACAGCTATCGGCTACACCTTC.

V gene TRBV29-1 combines with J gene TRBJ2-1; D perhaps matches TRBD2 (6 bases). The V end was cut by 6 bases, the J end by 4 bases, with 13 bases between. The CDR3 has 13 amino acids. CDR1 and CDR2 from the germline V gene are SQVTM and ANQGSEA. The DNA for the CDR3 is TGCAGCGTCCTACCCGGGACTTACAATGAGCAGTTCTTC. Its translation: CSVLPGTYNEQFF.

The chain combines TRBV7-8 with TRBJ2-1; 13 nucleotides line up with TRBD2. CDR3 length equals 16 residues. Germline trimming cut 5 bases from V and 14 bases from J; bases unmatched to any gene: 15. Germline assignment: CDR1 SGHVS and CDR2 FQNEAQ. CDR3 DNA sequence: TGTGCCAGCAGCCCCCGGACTAGCGGGAGCTCCACCTCGAAGTTCTTC. Protein product: CASSPRTSGSSTSKFF.

J is TRBJ2-1 and V is TRBV3-1 (or the pseudogene TRBV3-2); 9 bases fit TRBD2. The CDR3 has 17 residues. The V gene end was trimmed by 0 bases and the J gene end by 6 bases; junction bases not matched to a gene: 9. Germline loops: CDR1 LGHDT, CDR2 YNNKEL (reference sequence). CDR3 amino acids: CASSQDYGGRAVNEQFF. Here the CDR3 DNA reads TGTGCCAGCAGCCAAGATTACGGCGGGAGGGCCGTCAATGAGCAGTTCTTC.

The chain employs TRBV5-1 and TRBJ2-5; 8 bases match TRBD2. The V gene end was trimmed by 6 bases and the J gene end by 4 bases; junction bases not matched to a gene: 8. The CDR3 has 14 amino acids. The germline gives CDR1 SGHRS, CDR2 YFSETQ. CDR3 amino acids: CASTISGSAETQYF. In DNA, the CDR3 is TGCGCCAGCACCATCAGCGGGAGTGCAGAGACCCAGTACTTC.

The chain uses TRBV6-2 or TRBV6-3 and TRBJ2-7; 8 bases are shared with TRBD2. The V gene end was trimmed by 6 bases and the J gene end by 3 bases; junction bases not matched to a gene: 7. CDR3 length: 14 residues. CDR1 is MNHEY and CDR2 is SVGEGT in the germline V gene. The CDR3 DNA sequence: TGTGCCAGCAGCCAAAGCGGGAGAGTCTACGAGCAGTACTTC. Translation gives CASSQSGRVYEQYF.

V usage is TRBV5-1 and J usage is TRBJ1-3; D is unclear. Trimming stripped 4 bases from V and 0 bases from J, with 11 bases between. Germline CDR1 reads SGHRS; CDR2 reads YFSETQ. The CDR3 is 15 residues long. The CDR3 here is CASSPASSSGNTIYF. The CDR3 DNA sequence: TGCGCCAGCAGCCCTGCGTCGAGCTCTGGAAACACCATATATTTT.

The chain carries TRBV7-2 and TRBJ1-1, with D possibly TRBD1 on 6 matching bases. CDR3 size: 17 residues. V lost 3 bases and J lost 0, with 17 bases in between. Germline-derived CDR1 and CDR2 are SGHTA and FQGNSA. Written as DNA, the CDR3 is TGTGCCAGCAGCTTGGGGGGGCCAGGGACGGTGAACACTGAAGCTTTCTTT. Translating gives CASSLGGPGTVNTEAFF.

The CDR3 protein is CASSQRSGLEAFF. CDR3 DNA sequence: TGTGCCAGCAGCCAGAGGTCAGGGCTTGAAGCTTTCTTT. This sequence joins TRBV11-3 and TRBJ1-1; a possible D gene is TRBD1 (5 bases). CDR1 and CDR2 from the germline V gene are SGHNT and YENEEA. This CDR3 spans 13 amino acids. V lost 5 bases, J lost 7 bases, and 14 bases lay in between. Filled out from reference TRBV11-3 and TRBJ1-1, the complete variable domain reads EAGVVQSPRYKIIEKKQPVAFWCNPISGHNTLYWYLQNLGQGPELLIRYENEEAVDDSQLPKDRFSAERLKGVDSTLKIQPAELGDSAVYLCASSQRSGLEAFFGQGTRLTVV.

The chain combines TRBV9 with TRBJ2-6; D uncertain. CDR1 SGDLS and CDR2 YYNGEE come from the germline V gene. Trimming cost V 4 bases and J 0 bases, with 11 bases left between them. The CDR3 length is 16 residues. The DNA for the CDR3 is TGTGCCAGCAGCCCCCCTTCGGGCTCTGGGGCCAACGTCCTGACTTTC. Translated: CASSPPSGSGANVLTF.

This clone was picked up a small number of times. V and J are TRBV2 and TRBJ1-2; no firm D call. This CDR3 is built from 16 residues. Trimming removed 8 bases at V and 4 bases at J, with 23 bases between. Germline V gene data show CDR1 as SNHLY and CDR2 as FYNNEI. CDR3 in DNA: TGTGCCAGCCAGTTCGATGACCGTCAAGCGGGCTATGGCTACACCTTC. It yields the protein CASQFDDRQAGYGYTF.

The rearrangement links TRBV7-9 to TRBJ2-2, with 7 bases matching TRBD1. Germline CDR1 SEHNR, CDR2 FQNEAQ (reference sequence). The CDR3 has 16 amino acids. V gave up 5 bases and J gave up 0 bases; unmatched junction bases: 6. The CDR3 loop reads CASSRGGGANTGELFF. In DNA, the CDR3 is TGTGCCAGCAGCCGAGGGGGCGGCGCGAACACCGGGGAGCTGTTTTTT.

This chain uses TRBV5-4 with TRBJ1-4, with a possible D match to TRBD1 (6 bases). Trimming removed 4 bases from V and 4 bases from J, with 14 bases in between. The CDR3 has 15 amino acids. Germline CDR1 and CDR2: SGHNT and YYREEE (reference sequence). The CDR3, as DNA: TGTGCCAGCAGCCACCAGGGACAATATAATGAAAAACTGTTTTTT. Its translation: CASSHQGQYNEKLFF.

The rearrangement links TRBV5-6 to TRBJ1-2; D unresolved. In germline, CDR1 is SGHDT, CDR2 YYEEEE. The CDR3 totals 12 residues. V dropped 4 bases and J dropped 2 bases, with 6 bases sitting between them. In DNA, the CDR3 is TGTGCCAGCAGCATAGTAAACTATGGCTACACCTTC. This sequence encodes CASSIVNYGYTF.

This chain uses TRBV14 with TRBJ1-2; the D is unclear. The germline CDR1 and CDR2 sequences are SGHDN and FVKESK. CDR3 length: 15 residues. V lost 6 bases to trimming and J lost 4 bases, with 18 bases between them. The CDR3 DNA reads TGTGCCAGCAGTAGGTGGTCAAGAGGGTCCTATGGCTACACCTTC. Translation: CASSRWSRGSYGYTF.

The rearrangement uses TRBV6-4 and TRBJ1-4; the D gene is possibly TRBD1 (5 bases). Germline V CDR1 and CDR2: MRHNA, SNTAGT. V was pared by 2 bases and J by 7 bases, with 5 bases between. CDR3 length: 12 residues. CDR3 region: CASSDRGEKLFF. The DNA of the CDR3 is TGTGCCAGCAGTGACAGGGGTGAAAAACTGTTTTTT.

The sample holds a few counts of this clone. The chain uses TRBV5-8 and TRBJ2-5, with TRBD2 identical over 11 bases. V was pared by 5 bases and J by 0 bases, with 6 bases of the junction left unmatched. Germline CDR1 SGHTS, CDR2 YDEGEE. The CDR3 covers 16 residues. This CDR3 is CASRQGTSGYQETQYF. The CDR3 DNA follows: TGTGCCAGCAGGCAAGGGACTAGCGGATACCAAGAGACCCAGTACTTC.

The genes are TRBV27 and TRBJ2-7, with TRBD1 matching over 10 bases. The CDR3 spans 14 residues. V lost 4 bases, J lost 2 bases, and 2 bases stayed unmatched. Germline V lookup: CDR1 MNHEY, CDR2 SMNVEV (reference sequence). The DNA of the CDR3 is TGTGCCAGCAGTTCCGGACAGGGGGCCTACGAGCAGTACTTC. Its translation is CASSSGQGAYEQYF.

J is TRBJ1-3 and V is TRBV13, with a possible D match to TRBD1 (5 bases). The CDR3 covers 14 residues. Trimming cost V 5 bases and J 2 bases, with 10 bases left between them. Germline CDR1 is PRHDT and CDR2 is FYEKMQ (reference sequence). CDR3 amino acids: CASSPGLAGNTIYF. In DNA, the CDR3 is TGTGCCAGCAGCCCAGGGCTCGCTGGAAACACCATATATTTT.

This rearrangement joins TRBV9 to TRBJ2-7; TRBD2 matches at 7 bases. The CDR3 consists of 16 residues. Germline V gene lookup returns CDR1 SGDLS and CDR2 YYNGEE. The trim removed 3 bases at V and 2 bases at J, leaving 11 bases unmatched. The CDR3 DNA follows: TGTGCCAGCAGCGCACTGGTGGGGGGGATTCCCTACGAGCAGTACTTC. Encoded protein: CASSALVGGIPYEQYF. The whole variable domain, filled in from reference TRBV9 and TRBJ2-7, reads DSGVTQTPKHLITATGQRVTLRCSPRSGDLSVYWYQQSLDQGLQFLIQYYNGEERAKGNILERFSAQQFPDLHSELNLSSLELGDSALYFCASSALVGGIPYEQYFGPGTRLTVT.

This sequence joins TRBV29-1 and TRBJ1-5; D might be TRBD1 (6 bases). The CDR3 is 12 amino acids. The V end was cut by 7 bases, the J end by 0 bases, with 7 bases between. Germline V gene lookup returns CDR1 SQVTM and CDR2 ANQGSEA. CDR3: CSAGVSNQPQHF. For the CDR3, the DNA is TGCAGCGCAGGGGTTAGCAATCAGCCCCAGCATTTT. The whole variable domain, remainder taken from reference TRBV29-1 and TRBJ1-5, is SAVISQKPSRDICQRGTSLTIQCQVDSQVTMMFWYRQQPGQSLTLIATANQGSEATYESGFVIDKFPISRPNLTFSTLTVSNMSPEDSSIYLCSAGVSNQPQHFGDGTRLSIL.

This sequence joins TRBV27 and TRBJ1-5; unclear D gene. This CDR3 has 14 amino acids. Between the trimmed V and J ends, which lost 6 bases and 2 bases, there was a span of 11 bases. Germline CDR1 MNHEY, CDR2 SMNVEV (reference sequence). CDR3 nucleotide sequence: TGTGCCAGCAGAGTTGACTTTGGCAATCAGCCCCAGCATTTT. It yields the protein CASRVDFGNQPQHF.